What follows describes a single T cell receptor (beta chain). Its antigen is not known. Sample time point: week 35, safety follow-up. Mutant IDH1 20-mer peptide, at 300 ug, made up each vaccine dose, with topical imiquimod. This specimen comes from a study of a mutant IDH1 vaccine in newly diagnosed glioma. Looking at the study overall: The first vaccination came 4-6 weeks after radiotherapy alone, or with temozolomide cycles. Treated patients, about 62% male and about 38% female, averaged roughly 43 years of age. Previous treatment comprised radiotherapy, temozolomide, or both, mostly both.

The CDR3 is 10 residues long. Per the germline V gene, CDR1 is SQVTM and CDR2 is ANQGSEA. The V and J ends lost 4 bases and 7 bases respectively, with 6 bases between them. Assay: immunoSEQ multiplex PCR; the TCRdb copy retains only in-frame clones and omits some. Of roughly 32,000 clones in the sample, approximately 80% were seen once. This TCR derives from a woman aged 18-29 years with glioma. The sample was PBMCs, taken from a glioma patient whose treatment included an IDH1 peptide vaccine. The chain employs TRBV29-1 and TRBJ2-3; no clear D. The CDR3 DNA reads as TGCAGCGTTGGCGCTAATACGCAGTATTTT. This codes for CSVGANTQYF.